This T cell receptor beta chain was identified during a study of metastatic and nonmetastatic thyroid tumors. Until they underwent thyroid surgery, no patient had received any treatment. TCRdb reprocessed the PCR reads using MiXCR. The data hold some 42,000 clones, with 25% to 30% observed a single time. Germline assignment: CDR1 DFQATT and CDR2 SNEGSKA (reference sequence). The V and J ends lost 3 bases and 3 bases, in that order; junction bases with no gene match: 4. The CDR3 is 13 amino acids. The V call is TRBV20-1, the J call TRBJ2-7; 8 positions match TRBD1. Sample: blood. This receptor was obtained from a male donor with papillary thyroid cancer or a benign thyroid nodule (not recorded which). Some clones in this sample may be carry-over from other donors' samples. The CDR3 DNA reads as TGCAGTGCTAGGCGGACAGGGAACTACGAGCAGTACTTC. Translating gives CSARRTGNYEQYF.